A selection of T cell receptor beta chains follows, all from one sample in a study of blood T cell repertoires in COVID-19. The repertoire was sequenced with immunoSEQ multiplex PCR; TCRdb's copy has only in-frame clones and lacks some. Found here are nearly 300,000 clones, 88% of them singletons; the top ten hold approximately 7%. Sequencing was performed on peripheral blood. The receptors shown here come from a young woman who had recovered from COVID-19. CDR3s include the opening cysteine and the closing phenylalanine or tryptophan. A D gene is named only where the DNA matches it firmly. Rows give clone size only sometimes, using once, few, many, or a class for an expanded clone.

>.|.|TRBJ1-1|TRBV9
CASSVGGAVNTEAFF
TGTGCCAGCAGCGTAGGTGGGGCAGTGAACACTGAAGCTTTCTTT
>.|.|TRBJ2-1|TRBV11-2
CASSLNGEQFF
TGTGCCAGCAGCTTAAACGGTGAGCAGTTCTTC
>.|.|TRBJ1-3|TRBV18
CASSLLGTNGNTIYF
TGTGCCAGCTCACTCCTCGGGACAAACGGAAACACCATATATTTT
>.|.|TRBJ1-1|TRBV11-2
CASSLGLNTEAFF
TGTGCCAGCAGCTTGGGGCTGAACACTGAAGCTTTCTTT
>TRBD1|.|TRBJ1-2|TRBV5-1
CASSLGQGAYYGYTF
TGCGCCAGCAGCTTAGGACAGGGGGCTTACTATGGCTACACCTTC
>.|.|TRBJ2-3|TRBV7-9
CASSLGGQGTADTQYF
TGTGCCAGCAGCTTGGGTGGGCAGGGGACCGCAGATACGCAGTATTTT
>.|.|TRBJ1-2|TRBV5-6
CASSLTWGSVYGYTF
TGTGCCAGCAGCTTGACGTGGGGCTCAGTTTATGGCTACACCTTC
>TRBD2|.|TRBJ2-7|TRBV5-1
CASSTRGGEYEQYF
TGCGCCAGCAGCACGCGGGGGGGAGAATACGAGCAGTACTTC
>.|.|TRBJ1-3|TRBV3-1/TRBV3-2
CASSRRPGGASGNTIYF
TGTGCCAGCAGCCGCCGCCCGGGGGGGGCCTCTGGAAACACCATATATTTT
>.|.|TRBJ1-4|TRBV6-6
CASLAGLYEKLFF
TGTGCCAGCCTTGCAGGGCTTTACGAAAAACTGTTTTTT
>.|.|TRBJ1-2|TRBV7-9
CASSLGGGNYGYTF
TGTGCCAGCAGCTTAGGTGGGGGGAACTATGGCTACACCTTC
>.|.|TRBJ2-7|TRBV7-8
CASSPQDIEQYF
TGTGCCAGCAGCCCCCAGGACATTGAGCAGTACTTC
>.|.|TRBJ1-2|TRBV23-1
CASSQAGSNYGYTF
TGCGCCAGCAGTCAAGCAGGCTCAAACTATGGCTACACCTTC
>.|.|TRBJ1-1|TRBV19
CASTSMRQGTMNTEAFF
TGTGCCAGTACATCCATGCGACAAGGGACTATGAACACTGAAGCTTTCTTT
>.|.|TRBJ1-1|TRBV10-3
CAISDLRGSSAEAFF
TGTGCCATCAGTGATTTGCGTGGCTCGAGCGCTGAAGCTTTCTTT
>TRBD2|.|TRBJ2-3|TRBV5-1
CASSYTSGGTGDTQYF
TGCGCCAGCAGCTACACTAGCGGGGGAACGGGAGATACGCAGTATTTT
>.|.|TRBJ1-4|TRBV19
CASSRTQGRNEKLFF
TGTGCCAGTAGTAGAACACAGGGACGGAATGAAAAACTGTTTTTT
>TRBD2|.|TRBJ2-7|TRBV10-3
CAISSARDYPSYEQYF
TGTGCCATCAGCTCCGCCAGGGACTACCCATCCTACGAGCAGTACTTC
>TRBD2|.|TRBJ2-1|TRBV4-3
CASSQGAGGADEQFF
TGCGCCAGCAGCCAAGGGGCGGGGGGGGCGGATGAGCAGTTCTTC
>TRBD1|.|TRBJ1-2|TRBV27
CASSFWDRAGYTF
TGTGCCAGCAGTTTTTGGGACAGGGCTGGCTACACCTTC
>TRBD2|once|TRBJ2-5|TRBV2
CASSERLAGQETQYF
TGTGCCAGCAGTGAAAGGCTAGCGGGGCAAGAGACCCAGTACTTC
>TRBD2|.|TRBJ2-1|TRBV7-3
CASSLGSSGGNEQFF
TGTGCCAGCAGCTTAGGGTCTAGCGGGGGCAATGAGCAGTTCTTC
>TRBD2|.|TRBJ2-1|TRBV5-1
CASSLGGTSASYNEQFF
TGCGCCAGCAGCTTGGGGGGGACTAGCGCTTCCTACAATGAGCAGTTCTTC
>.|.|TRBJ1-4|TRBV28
CASSLFTLVQGKVELFF
TGTGCCAGCAGTTTATTTACCTTGGTGCAGGGGAAGGTGGAACTGTTTTTT
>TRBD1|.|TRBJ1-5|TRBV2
CASSYGQEGENQPQHF
TGTGCCAGCAGTTACGGACAGGAAGGAGAGAATCAGCCCCAGCATTTT
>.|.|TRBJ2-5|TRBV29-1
CSLADQGTQYF
TGCAGCTTAGCGGACCAGGGGACCCAGTACTTC
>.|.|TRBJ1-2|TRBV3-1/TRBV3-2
CASSQEGGQRYGYTF
TGTGCCAGCAGCCAAGAAGGTGGACAGCGTTATGGCTACACCTTC
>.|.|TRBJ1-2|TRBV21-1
CASSKRVPGNYGYTF
TGTGCCAGCAGCAAAAGGGTTCCAGGGAACTATGGCTACACCTTC
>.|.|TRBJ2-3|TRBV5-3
CARSDGGGGGLRNTDTQYF
TGTGCCAGAAGCGACGGTGGGGGCGGGGGACTGAGAAACACAGATACGCAGTATTTT
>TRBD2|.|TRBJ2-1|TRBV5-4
CASSLAGLNEQFF
TGTGCCAGCAGCTTGGCGGGACTAAATGAGCAGTTCTTC
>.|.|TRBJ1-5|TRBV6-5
CASTAGGLGNQPQHF
TGTGCCAGCACGGCGGGGGGGCTCGGCAATCAGCCCCAGCATTTT
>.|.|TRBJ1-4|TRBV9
CASSPAVVNEKLFF
TGTGCCAGCAGCCCGGCGGTTGTTAATGAAAAACTGTTTTTT
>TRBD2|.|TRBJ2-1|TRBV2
CASKEGLANNEQFF
TGTGCCAGCAAGGAGGGACTAGCAAACAATGAGCAGTTCTTC
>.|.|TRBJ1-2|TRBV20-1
CSARDRTLISF
TGCAGTGCTAGAGATCGGACACTTATATCCTTC
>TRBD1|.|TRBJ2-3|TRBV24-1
CATSDSRTGASTDTQYF
TGTGCCACCAGTGATTCCCGGACAGGGGCCAGCACAGATACGCAGTATTTT
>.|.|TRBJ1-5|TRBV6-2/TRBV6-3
CASSMADSNQPQHF
TGTGCCAGCAGTATGGCGGATAGCAATCAGCCCCAGCATTTT
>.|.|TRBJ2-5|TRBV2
CASSEAYPGTQYF
TGTGCCAGCAGTGAAGCATACCCGGGGACCCAGTACTTC
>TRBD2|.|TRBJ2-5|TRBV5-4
CASRGGAGLGETQYF
TGTGCCAGCAGGGGTGGAGCGGGGTTGGGGGAGACCCAGTACTTC
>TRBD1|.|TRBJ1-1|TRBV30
CAWSVRQGARYTEAFF
TGTGCCTGGAGTGTACGACAGGGGGCTCGGTACACTGAAGCTTTCTTT
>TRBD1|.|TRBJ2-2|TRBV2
CASSVGEQGTGELFF
TGTGCCAGCAGTGTAGGAGAACAGGGGACCGGGGAGCTGTTTTTT
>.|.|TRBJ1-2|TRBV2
CASRPFSNQLEGYTF
TGTGCCAGCAGACCTTTTAGTAACCAATTGGAGGGCTACACCTTC
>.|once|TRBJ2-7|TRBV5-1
CASTTGTNYEQYF
TGCGCCAGCACCACCGGGACAAACTACGAGCAGTACTTC
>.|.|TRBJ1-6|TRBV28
CASSPAQGSSYNSPLHF
TGTGCCAGCAGTCCCGCCCAGGGGAGCTCCTATAATTCACCCCTCCACTTT
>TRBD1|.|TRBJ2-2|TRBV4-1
CASSQDWGQAGELFF
TGCGCCAGCAGCCAAGATTGGGGACAGGCCGGGGAGCTGTTTTTT
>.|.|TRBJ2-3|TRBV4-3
CASSQQSGPSTDTQYF
TGCGCCAGCAGCCAGCAGAGCGGCCCTAGCACAGATACGCAGTATTTT
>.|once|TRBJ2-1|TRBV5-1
CASSFTDSSYNEQFF
TGCGCCAGCAGCTTTACCGATAGCTCCTACAATGAGCAGTTCTTC
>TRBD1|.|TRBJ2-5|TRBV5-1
CASSSDRGETQYF
TGCGCCAGCAGCTCCGACAGGGGAGAGACCCAGTACTTC
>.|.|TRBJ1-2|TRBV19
CASRPGHLNYGYTF
TGTGCCAGTAGACCAGGACACCTTAACTATGGCTACACCTTC
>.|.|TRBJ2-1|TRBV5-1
CASSFSSNEQFF
TGCGCCAGCAGCTTCTCTTCGAATGAGCAGTTCTTC
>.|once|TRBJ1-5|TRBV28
CASSVSTENQPQHF
TGTGCCAGCAGTGTATCGACGGAGAATCAGCCCCAGCATTTT
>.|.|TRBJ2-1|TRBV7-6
CASSLEAGSHNEQFF
TGTGCCAGCAGCTTAGAGGCGGGGAGCCACAATGAGCAGTTCTTC
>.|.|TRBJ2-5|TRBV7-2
CASSSRGHPVETQYF
TGTGCCAGCAGCTCGAGAGGACATCCGGTGGAGACCCAGTACTTC